The source of this T cell receptor (beta chain) is a study of CD8+ T cells in alopecia areata. Isolated RNA was reverse transcribed into cDNA used as the sequencing template. The protocol was immunoSEQ multiplex PCR, while the TCRdb copy is restricted to in-frame clones and leaves out a portion. The sample lists under 250,000 clones; 57% were seen once. This CDR3 region has 13 residues. V shed 4 bases and J shed 4 bases, with 10 bases lying between them. The germline V gene encodes CDR1 WSHSY and CDR2 SAAADI. The rearrangement joins TRBV10-2 to TRBJ1-1, with D possibly TRBD1 on 5 matching bases. Here the sequenced sample was CD4+ T cells sorted from blood, taken at week 0. The receptor comes from a human donor with alopecia areata. CDR3 in DNA: TGCGCCAGCAGTGCGCAGGGCGTCACTGAAGCTTTCTTT. It is translated as CASSAQGVTEAFF.